These 18 T cell receptor beta chains were all obtained from the same sample, sequenced in a study of early T cells in non-severe SARS-CoV-2 infection. TCRdb analysed the 5' RACE reads with MiXCR anew, one entry per CDR3 protein. Altogether tens of thousands of distinct CDR3 sequences are present, about 13% being singletons, with the ten largest covering roughly 8.3%. Specimen: whole blood. The receptors come from an adult who was a healthcare worker with PCR-confirmed SARS-CoV-2 infection or an uninfected control (not recorded which).

This clonotype was seen only a few times. V and J are TRBV7-9 and TRBJ2-5; 7 bases map to TRBD1. CDR1 is SEHNR and CDR2 is FQNEAQ in the germline V gene (reference sequence). V gave up 4 bases and J gave up 2 bases; unmatched junction bases: 10. CDR3 length: 16 residues. The CDR3 DNA is TGTGCCAGCAGCTCTCTTTGGGGACAGAATCAAGAGACCCAGTACTTC. It codes for CASSSLWGQNQETQYF.

This clonotype has a count of ten or more. For the CDR3, the DNA is TGTGCCAGCAGTTATGTTATTAACTATGGCTACACCTTC. This gives the protein CASSYVINYGYTF. The chain carries TRBV6-5 and TRBJ1-2; no clear D gene. Trimming stripped 3 bases from V and 1 base from J, with 6 bases between. CDR3 size: 13 residues. Germline V CDR1 and CDR2: MNHEY, SVGAGI.

This clonotype occurred many times. The CDR3 sequence is CSASGRAANEQFF. CDR3 bases: TGCAGTGCTAGCGGGAGGGCCGCCAATGAGCAGTTCTTC. The chain employs TRBV20-1 and TRBJ2-1, with 8 bases lining up with TRBD2. Unmatched junction bases numbered 4, after V lost 3 bases and J lost 6 bases. The V gene's germline CDR1 is DFQATT and CDR2 SNEGSKA (reference sequence). The CDR3 length is 13 residues.

In its sample, this clonotype was seen a few times. The gene calls are TRBV7-8 and TRBJ2-3, with 12 bases that match TRBD2. Germline V gene lookup returns CDR1 SGHVS and CDR2 FQNEAQ. CDR3 size: 17 residues. V shed 5 bases, J shed 2 bases, and the junction held 8 bases outside the gene matches. The DNA of the CDR3 is TGTGCCAGCAGCCCATCCGGGACTAGCGGGCACACAGATACGCAGTATTTT. It translates to CASSPSGTSGHTDTQYF.

This clonotype was detected many times. J is TRBJ2-7 and V is TRBV6-5; D is unresolved. Germline-derived CDR1 and CDR2 are MNHEY and SVGAGI. V was trimmed by 1 base and J by 6 bases, leaving 10 bases between them. This CDR3 is built from 13 residues. The CDR3 sequence: CASSYLPDREQYF. Here the CDR3 DNA reads TGTGCCAGCAGTTACTTGCCCGACCGCGAGCAGTACTTC.

V and J are TRBV2 and TRBJ1-6; the D is unclear. V was trimmed by 3 bases and J by 10 bases, leaving 13 bases between them. This CDR3 has 14 residues. The germline V gene encodes CDR1 SNHLY and CDR2 FYNNEI. DNA for the CDR3: TGTGCCAGCAGTGAGGTGGTAGTGCGGTCACCCCTCCACTTT. Residues: CASSEVVVRSPLHF. The full variable domain, completed using reference TRBV2 and TRBJ1-6, is EPEVTQTPSHQVTQMGQEVILRCVPISNHLYFYWYRQILGQKVEFLVSFYNNEISEKSEIFDDQFSVERPDGSNFTLKIRSTKLEDSAMYFCASSEVVVRSPLHFGNGTRLTVT.

There are many counts of this clonotype. The CDR3 sequence is CATSDPGGTDTQYF. The DNA of the CDR3 is TGTGCCACCAGTGATCCAGGGGGCACAGATACGCAGTATTTT. The chain couples TRBV24-1 to TRBJ2-3; TRBD1 might be the D (6 bases). Germline assignment: CDR1 KGHDR and CDR2 SFDVKD. The V and J ends lost 3 bases and 1 base respectively, with 7 bases between them. This CDR3 is 14 amino acids long.

The CDR3: CASSRTTSIETQYF. CDR3 nucleotide sequence: TGTGCCAGCAGCCGGACGACTAGTATAGAGACCCAGTACTTC. The J gene is TRBJ2-5, the V gene TRBV6-5; D might be TRBD2 (6 bases). Trimming took 6 bases from V and 4 from J, leaving 15 bases between them. Germline values: CDR1 MNHEY, CDR2 SVGAGI. CDR3 length: 14 residues.

This CDR3 reads CASSERADNSPLHF. Here the CDR3 DNA reads TGTGCCAGCAGCGAAAGGGCGGATAATTCACCCCTCCACTTT. The V gene is TRBV9, the J gene TRBJ1-6; D unresolved. The CDR3 is made up of 14 amino acids. V shed 3 bases and J shed 5 bases, with 9 bases lying between them. Looked up from germline, CDR1 is SGDLS and CDR2 is YYNGEE.

This clonotype was seen a handful of times. The chain links TRBV29-1 to TRBJ2-5; possibly TRBD1 for D (5 bases). The germline V gene has CDR1 SQVTM and CDR2 ANQGSEA. Trimming took off 6 bases at V and 5 bases at J, with 19 bases between the two ends. The CDR3 is 14 amino acids. The CDR3, as DNA: TGCAGCGTAACATCCAGGGATGGTTATGAGACCCAGTACTTC. It yields the protein CSVTSRDGYETQYF.

This clonotype was picked up a small number of times. The J gene is TRBJ1-5, the V gene TRBV4-1; tentatively, D is TRBD1 (5 bases). Germline V gives CDR1 MGHRA, CDR2 YSYEKL. The CDR3 has 15 amino acids. V lost 4 bases and J 2 bases, leaving 12 bases between the germline ends. CDR3 protein: CASSLAGAGNQPQHF. For the CDR3, the DNA is TGCGCCAGCAGCCTCGCCGGGGCTGGCAATCAGCCCCAGCATTTT.

The CDR3 sequence is CASSLDRGPYEQYF. CDR3 DNA: TGTGCCAGCAGCTTGGACAGGGGCCCCTACGAGCAGTACTTC. The chain couples TRBV5-4 to TRBJ2-7; 7 nucleotides line up with TRBD1. Germline CDR1 reads SGHNT; CDR2 reads YYREEE (reference sequence). This CDR3 contains 14 residues. V was clipped by 0 bases and J by 2 bases; unmatched bases: 2.

Only a few counts were recorded for this clonotype. The rearrangement uses TRBV7-2 and TRBJ1-2; D is ambiguous. The CDR3 is 14 residues long. Trimming shortened V by 1 base and J by 4 bases, and 10 bases separated the two germline ends. Germline V gene data show CDR1 as SGHTA and CDR2 as FQGNSA. The CDR3 protein is CASSLVGNTYGYTF. The CDR3, as DNA: TGTGCCAGCAGCTTAGTTGGCAATACCTATGGCTACACCTTC.

This clonotype was picked up a small number of times. This chain uses TRBV7-3 with TRBJ2-1, with 8 positions matching TRBD2. The germline gives CDR1 SGHTA, CDR2 FQGTGA. V lost 5 bases to trimming and J lost 6 bases; unmatched junction nucleotides: 6. This CDR3 region has 14 residues. The CDR3 nucleotides are TGTGCCAGCAGCGCCAGCGGGAGCTCCAATGAGCAGTTCTTC. Translation: CASSASGSSNEQFF.

This clonotype was seen ten or more times. V gene TRBV4-2 combines with J gene TRBJ1-2; the D is unclear. Trimming took 0 bases from V and 5 from J, leaving 13 bases between them. The CDR3 contains 15 residues. Germline lookup yields CDR1 LGHNA and CDR2 YNFKEQ. As DNA, the CDR3 is TGTGCCAGCAGCCAAGAGAGCTTAACCGTGTATGGCTACACCTTC. Amino acids: CASSQESLTVYGYTF.

The chain carries TRBV28 and TRBJ1-1; the D gene is possibly TRBD1 (5 bases). V lost 2 bases and J lost 5, with 18 bases in between. Germline CDR1 is MDHEN and CDR2 is SYDVKM. The CDR3 covers 16 residues. The DNA of the CDR3 is TGTGCCAGCAGTTTAAGTGGGGGGAGAAGCGGGACTGAAGCTTTCTTT. Amino acid sequence: CASSLSGGRSGTEAFF.

This clonotype was seen ten or more times. This sequence joins TRBV28 and TRBJ2-3; the match to TRBD2 covers 9 bases. The germline CDR1 and CDR2 sequences are MDHEN and SYDVKM. The CDR3 length is 14 residues. V lost 8 bases to trimming and J lost 2 bases; unmatched junction nucleotides: 5. The CDR3 loop reads CASLAGDNTDTQYF. CDR3 DNA: TGTGCCAGCTTAGCGGGAGATAACACAGATACGCAGTATTTT.

This clonotype has only a few counts. The chain recombines TRBV4-2 with TRBJ2-1; D uncertain. The CDR3 extends over 12 amino acids. Germline V lookup: CDR1 LGHNA, CDR2 YNFKEQ. Trimming took 4 bases from V and 5 from J, leaving 6 bases between them. CDR3 coding DNA: TGTGCCAGCAGCCTTGAAAACAATGAGCAGTTCTTC. It translates to CASSLENNEQFF.